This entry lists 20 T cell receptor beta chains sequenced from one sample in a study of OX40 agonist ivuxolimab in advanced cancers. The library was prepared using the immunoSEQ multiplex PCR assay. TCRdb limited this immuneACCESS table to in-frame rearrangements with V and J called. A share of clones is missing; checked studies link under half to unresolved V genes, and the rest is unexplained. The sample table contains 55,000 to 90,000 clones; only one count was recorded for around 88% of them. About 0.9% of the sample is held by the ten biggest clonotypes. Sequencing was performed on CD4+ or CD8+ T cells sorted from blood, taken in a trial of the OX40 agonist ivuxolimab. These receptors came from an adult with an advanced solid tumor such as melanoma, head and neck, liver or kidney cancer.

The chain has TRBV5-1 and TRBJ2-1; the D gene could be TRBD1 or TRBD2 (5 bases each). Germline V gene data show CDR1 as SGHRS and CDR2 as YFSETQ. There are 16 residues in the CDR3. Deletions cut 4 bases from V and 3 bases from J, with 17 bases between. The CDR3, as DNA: TGCGCCAGCAGCCCTACCGGGACCGGAATCTACAATGAGCAGTTCTTC. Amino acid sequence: CASSPTGTGIYNEQFF.

DNA for the CDR3: TGTGCCAGCAGTGAGGACAGGGTCTACGAGCAGTACTTC. Its protein is CASSEDRVYEQYF. The chain has TRBV6-5 and TRBJ2-7, with 8 positions matching TRBD1. The J segment lost 3 bases and the V segment lost 5 bases, leaving 3 bases of the junction unmatched. Germline lookup yields CDR1 MNHEY and CDR2 SVGAGI. The CDR3 covers 13 residues.

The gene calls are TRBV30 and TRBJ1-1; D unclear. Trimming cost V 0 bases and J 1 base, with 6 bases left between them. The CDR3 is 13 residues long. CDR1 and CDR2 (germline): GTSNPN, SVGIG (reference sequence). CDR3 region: CAWSVLKNTEAFF. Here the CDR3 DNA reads TGTGCCTGGAGTGTACTGAAGAACACTGAAGCTTTCTTT.

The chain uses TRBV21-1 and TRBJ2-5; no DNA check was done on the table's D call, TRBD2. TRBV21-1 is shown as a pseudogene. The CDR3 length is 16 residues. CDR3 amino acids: CASSKAGTSGGETQYF. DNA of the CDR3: TGTGCCAGCAGCAAAGCGGGGACTAGCGGGGGGGAGACCCAGTACTTC.

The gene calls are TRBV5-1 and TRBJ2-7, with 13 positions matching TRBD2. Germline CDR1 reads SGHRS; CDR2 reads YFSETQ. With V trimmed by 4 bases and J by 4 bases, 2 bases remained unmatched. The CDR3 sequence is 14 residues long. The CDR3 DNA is TGCGCCAGCAGCCCGACTAGCGGGAGGTACGAGCAGTACTTC. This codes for CASSPTSGRYEQYF. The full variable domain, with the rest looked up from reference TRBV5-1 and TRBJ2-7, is KAGVTQTPRYLIKTRGQQVTLSCSPISGHRSVSWYQQTPGQGLQFLFEYFSETQRNKGNFPGRFSGRQFSNSRSEMNVSTLELGDSALYLCASSPTSGRYEQYFGPGTRLTVT.

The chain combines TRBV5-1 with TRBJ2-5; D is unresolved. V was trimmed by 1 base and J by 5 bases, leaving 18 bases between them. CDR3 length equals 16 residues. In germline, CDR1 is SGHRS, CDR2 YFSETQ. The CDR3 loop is CASSLSVDFSMETQYF. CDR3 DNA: TGCGCCAGCAGCTTGTCGGTGGATTTTAGTATGGAGACCCAGTACTTC. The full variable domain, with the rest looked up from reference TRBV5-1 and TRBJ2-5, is KAGVTQTPRYLIKTRGQQVTLSCSPISGHRSVSWYQQTPGQGLQFLFEYFSETQRNKGNFPGRFSGRQFSNSRSEMNVSTLELGDSALYLCASSLSVDFSMETQYFGPGTRLLVL.

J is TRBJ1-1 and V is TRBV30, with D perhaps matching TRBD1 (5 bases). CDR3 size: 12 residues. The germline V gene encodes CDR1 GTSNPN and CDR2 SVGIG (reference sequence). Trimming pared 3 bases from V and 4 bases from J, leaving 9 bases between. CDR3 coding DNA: TGTGCCTGGAGAGGGGTAGGCACTGAAGCTTTCTTT. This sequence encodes CAWRGVGTEAFF.

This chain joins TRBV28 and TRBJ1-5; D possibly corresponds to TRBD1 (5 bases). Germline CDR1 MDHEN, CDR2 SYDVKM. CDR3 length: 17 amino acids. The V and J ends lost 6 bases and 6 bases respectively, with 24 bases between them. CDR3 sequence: CASSPPPGRVDGQPQHF. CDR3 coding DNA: TGTGCCAGCAGCCCTCCCCCCGGCAGGGTAGATGGTCAGCCCCAGCATTTT.

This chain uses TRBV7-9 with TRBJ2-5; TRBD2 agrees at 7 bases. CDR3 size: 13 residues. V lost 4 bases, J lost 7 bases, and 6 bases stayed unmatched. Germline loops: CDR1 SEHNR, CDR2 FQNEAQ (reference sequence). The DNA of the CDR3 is TGTGCCAGCAGCTCCGCTACGGGGGGGACCCAGTACTTC. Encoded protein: CASSSATGGTQYF.

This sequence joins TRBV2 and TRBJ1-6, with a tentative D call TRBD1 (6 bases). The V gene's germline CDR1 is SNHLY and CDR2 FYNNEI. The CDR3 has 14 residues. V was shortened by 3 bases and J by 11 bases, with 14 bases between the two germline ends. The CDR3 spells CASSEDSLGAPLHF. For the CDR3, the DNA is TGTGCCAGCAGTGAGGACAGTCTCGGGGCACCCCTCCACTTT. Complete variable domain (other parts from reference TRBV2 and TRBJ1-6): EPEVTQTPSHQVTQMGQEVILRCVPISNHLYFYWYRQILGQKVEFLVSFYNNEISEKSEIFDDQFSVERPDGSNFTLKIRSTKLEDSAMYFCASSEDSLGAPLHFGNGTRLTVT.

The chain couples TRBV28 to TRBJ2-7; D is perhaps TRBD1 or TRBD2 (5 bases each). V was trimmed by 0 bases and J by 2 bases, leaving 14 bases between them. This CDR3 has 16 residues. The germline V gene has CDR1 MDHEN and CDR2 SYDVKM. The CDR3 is CASSLWGRTRAYEQYF. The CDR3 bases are TGTGCCAGCAGTTTATGGGGACGGACAAGAGCCTACGAGCAGTACTTC.

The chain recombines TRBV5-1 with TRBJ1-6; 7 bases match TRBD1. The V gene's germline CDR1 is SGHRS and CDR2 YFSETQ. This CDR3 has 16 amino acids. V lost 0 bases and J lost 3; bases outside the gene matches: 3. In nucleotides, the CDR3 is TGCGCCAGCAGCTTGGCAGGGGGTAGCTATAATTCACCCCTCCACTTT. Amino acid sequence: CASSLAGGSYNSPLHF.

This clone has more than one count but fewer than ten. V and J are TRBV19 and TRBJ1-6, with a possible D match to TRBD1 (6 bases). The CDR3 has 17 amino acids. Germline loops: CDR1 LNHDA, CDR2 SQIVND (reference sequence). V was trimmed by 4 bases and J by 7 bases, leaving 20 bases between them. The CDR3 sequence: CASSSSYGTFSNSPLHF. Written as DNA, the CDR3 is TGTGCCAGTAGTAGCTCTTACGGGACATTCTCAAATTCACCCCTCCACTTT. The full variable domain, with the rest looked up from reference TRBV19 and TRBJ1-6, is DGGITQSPKYLFRKEGQNVTLSCEQNLNHDAMYWYRQDPGQGLRLIYYSQIVNDFQKGDIAEGYSVSREKKESFPLTVTSAQKNPTAFYLCASSSSYGTFSNSPLHFGNGTRLTVT.

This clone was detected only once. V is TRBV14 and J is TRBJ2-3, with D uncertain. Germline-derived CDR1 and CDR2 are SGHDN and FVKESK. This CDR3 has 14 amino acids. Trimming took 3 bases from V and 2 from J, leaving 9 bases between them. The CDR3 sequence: CASSHLSLTDTQYF. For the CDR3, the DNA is TGTGCCAGCAGCCACCTAAGCCTCACAGATACGCAGTATTTT.

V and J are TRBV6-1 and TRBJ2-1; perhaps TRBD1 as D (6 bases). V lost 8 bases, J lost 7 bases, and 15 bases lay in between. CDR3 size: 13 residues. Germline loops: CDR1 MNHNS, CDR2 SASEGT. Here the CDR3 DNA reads TGTGCCAGCTCTGGGACATTCCAAAATGAGCAGTTCTTC. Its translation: CASSGTFQNEQFF.

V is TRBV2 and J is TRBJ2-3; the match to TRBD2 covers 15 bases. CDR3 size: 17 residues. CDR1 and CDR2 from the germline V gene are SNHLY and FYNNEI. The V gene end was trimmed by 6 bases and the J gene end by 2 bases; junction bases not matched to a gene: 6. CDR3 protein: CASRRTSGGAPTDTQYF. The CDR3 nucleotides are TGTGCCAGCAGGCGGACTAGCGGGGGGGCCCCCACAGATACGCAGTATTTT. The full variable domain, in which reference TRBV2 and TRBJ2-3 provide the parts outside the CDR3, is EPEVTQTPSHQVTQMGQEVILRCVPISNHLYFYWYRQILGQKVEFLVSFYNNEISEKSEIFDDQFSVERPDGSNFTLKIRSTKLEDSAMYFCASRRTSGGAPTDTQYFGPGTRLTVL.

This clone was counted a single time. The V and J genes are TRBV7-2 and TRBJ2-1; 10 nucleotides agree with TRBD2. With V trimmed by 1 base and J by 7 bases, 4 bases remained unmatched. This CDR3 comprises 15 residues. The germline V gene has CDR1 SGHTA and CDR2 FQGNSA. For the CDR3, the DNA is TGTGCCAGCAGCTTAGACACTAGCGGGGCGAATGAGCAGTTCTTC. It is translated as CASSLDTSGANEQFF.

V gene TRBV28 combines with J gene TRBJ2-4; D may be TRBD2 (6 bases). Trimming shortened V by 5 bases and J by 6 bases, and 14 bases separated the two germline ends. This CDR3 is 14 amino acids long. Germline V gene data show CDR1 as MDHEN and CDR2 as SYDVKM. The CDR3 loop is CASSPRDWRNIQYF. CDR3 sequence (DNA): TGTGCCAGCAGTCCCCGGGACTGGAGAAACATTCAGTACTTC.

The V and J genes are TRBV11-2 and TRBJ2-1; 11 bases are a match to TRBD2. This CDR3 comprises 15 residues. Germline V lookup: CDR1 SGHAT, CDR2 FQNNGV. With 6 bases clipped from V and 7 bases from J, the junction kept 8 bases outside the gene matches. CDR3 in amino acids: CASSQLRTSGNEQFF. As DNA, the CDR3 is TGTGCCAGCAGTCAATTAAGGACTAGCGGGAATGAGCAGTTCTTC.

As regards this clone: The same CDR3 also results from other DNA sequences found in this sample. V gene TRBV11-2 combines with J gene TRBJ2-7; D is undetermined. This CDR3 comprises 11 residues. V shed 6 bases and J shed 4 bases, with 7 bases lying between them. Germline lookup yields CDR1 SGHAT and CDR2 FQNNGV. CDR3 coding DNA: TGTGCCAGCAGTATCTCATACGAGCAGTACTTC. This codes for CASSISYEQYF.